This paragraph covers one T cell receptor beta chain sequence. What it binds is unknown. The CDR3 contains 14 residues. Losses at the gene ends were 6 bases for V and 5 bases for J; bases not matched to a gene: 7. Per germline, CDR1 ENHRY and CDR2 SYGVKD. These data originate in a study of blood T cells in healthy people across ages. Study-wide results and limits: Estimated diversity that came from one million T cells was considered an underestimate. Per million T cells, TCR beta diversity dropped about linearly as age rose. Since the PBMCs were unsorted, naive and antigen-experienced cells could not be conclusively compared.

A second PCR of 7 to 11 cycles used a sample-barcoded 5' primer and a J-beta primer mix. Each cDNA molecule carried a tag from a template-switch adaptor that contained 12 random nucleotides. TCRdb used MiXCR to reprocess the 5' RACE reads, holding one entry per CDR3 protein. The sample carries about 2 million distinct CDR3 sequences, around half recorded once. Sequencing was performed on blood. The sequence was obtained from a woman between 35 and 50 years old in good health. The gene calls are TRBV10-3 and TRBJ1-2; TRBD1 agrees at 9 bases. As DNA, the CDR3 is TGTGCCATCAGCCCGGACAGGGGAAAATATGGCTACACCTTC. The encoded protein is CAISPDRGKYGYTF.